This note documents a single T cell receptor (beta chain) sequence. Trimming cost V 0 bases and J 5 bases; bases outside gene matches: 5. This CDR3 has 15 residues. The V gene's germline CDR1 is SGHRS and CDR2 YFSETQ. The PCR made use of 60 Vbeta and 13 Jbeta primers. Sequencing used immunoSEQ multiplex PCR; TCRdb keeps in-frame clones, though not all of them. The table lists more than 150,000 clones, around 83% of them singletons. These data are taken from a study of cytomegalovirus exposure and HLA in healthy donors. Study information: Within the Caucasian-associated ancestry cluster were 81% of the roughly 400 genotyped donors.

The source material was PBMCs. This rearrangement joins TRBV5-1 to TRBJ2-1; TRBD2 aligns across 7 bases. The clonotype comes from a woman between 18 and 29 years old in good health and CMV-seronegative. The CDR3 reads CASSLVLASNNEQFF. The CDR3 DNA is TGCGCCAGCAGCTTGGTACTAGCGAGTAACAATGAGCAGTTCTTC.